Below are 26 T cell receptor beta chains sequenced from a single sample in a study of T cells in Graves' hyperthyroidism and ophthalmopathy. TCR beta CDR3 region amplification was performed from RNA transcripts. HTBI primers were the set used in a first-round RT-PCR of the TCR CDR3. TCRdb analysed the multiplex PCR reads with MiXCR anew, one entry per CDR3 protein. The sample holds under 450,000 distinct CDR3 sequences, 17% seen once. Input material: blood. These receptors were collected from a woman aged 30 to 39 with Graves' hyperthyroidism that later progressed to Graves' ophthalmopathy.

This clonotype was counted ten times or more. The rearrangement links TRBV10-3 to TRBJ2-3; a possible D gene is TRBD1 (5 bases). CDR1 and CDR2 (germline): ENHRY, SYGVKD. This CDR3 is 18 amino acids long. Trimming shortened V by 3 bases and J by 1 base, and 20 bases separated the two germline ends. The CDR3 is CAISEGRSLQGGTDTQYF. The DNA of the CDR3 is TGTGCCATCAGTGAAGGGCGATCCCTGCAGGGTGGCACAGATACGCAGTATTTT.

This clonotype has at least ten counts. This chain connects TRBV2 to TRBJ2-7; no firm D call. Germline V gene sequence: CDR1 SNHLY, CDR2 FYNNEI. The CDR3 runs to 11 residues. The germline V and J ends were trimmed by 8 bases and 5 bases, with 10 bases remaining between them. CDR3 protein: CASGILHEQYF. CDR3 sequence (DNA): TGTGCCAGCGGAATTCTTCACGAGCAGTACTTC.

In this sample, this clonotype turned up many times. The V and J genes are TRBV29-1 and TRBJ1-1; D unclear. V lost 4 bases and J 0 bases, leaving 9 bases between the germline ends. Germline lookup yields CDR1 SQVTM and CDR2 ANQGSEA. CDR3 length: 13 amino acids. Here the CDR3 DNA reads TGCAGCGTTGCGCTACAGATGAACACTGAAGCTTTCTTT. This translates into CSVALQMNTEAFF.

The chain links TRBV30 to TRBJ2-5; 8 nucleotides match TRBD1. V was pared by 3 bases and J by 4 bases, with 4 bases of the junction left unmatched. This CDR3 spans 13 amino acids. Germline V gene lookup returns CDR1 GTSNPN and CDR2 SVGIG (reference sequence). The CDR3 DNA sequence: TGTGCCTGGAGGTGGACAGGGAGAGAGACCCAGTACTTC. Translated, it gives CAWRWTGRETQYF.

The chain is built from TRBV2 and TRBJ1-2; tentative D call: TRBD1 (5 bases). Germline V gives CDR1 SNHLY, CDR2 FYNNEI. Trimming pared 5 bases from V and 8 bases from J, leaving 18 bases between. The CDR3 extends over 14 amino acids. The CDR3 spells CASSSTGTLIGYTF. The DNA for the CDR3 is TGTGCCAGCAGTTCAACCGGGACCCTTATAGGCTACACCTTC.

This clonotype has a count of ten or more. This chain connects TRBV6-1 to TRBJ1-1, with unresolved D. The germline CDR1 and CDR2 sequences are MNHNS and SASEGT. The CDR3 consists of 13 residues. V lost 2 bases, J lost 3 bases, and 7 bases lay in between. The chain's CDR3 is CASSESGYTEAFF. The CDR3, as DNA: TGTGCCAGCAGTGAATCGGGTTACACTGAAGCTTTCTTT.

This clonotype was seen a few times. The V gene is TRBV15, the J gene TRBJ2-1, with D possibly being TRBD1 (6 bases). Germline lookup yields CDR1 LNHNV and CDR2 YYDKDF (reference sequence). This CDR3 has 17 amino acids. V shed 4 bases and J shed 3 bases, with 19 bases lying between them. The CDR3 spells CATSKNPGTNDYNEQFF. In nucleotides, the CDR3 is TGTGCCACCAGCAAAAATCCCGGGACAAACGACTACAATGAGCAGTTCTTC.

This chain joins TRBV6-5 and TRBJ2-5, with TRBD1 matching over 9 bases. CDR1 and CDR2 from the germline V gene are MNHEY and SVGAGI. V trimming: 4 bases; J trimming: 2 bases; junction bases outside the gene matches: 8. CDR3 length equals 16 residues. CDR3 sequence reads: CASSSRGTGIQETQYF. DNA of the CDR3: TGTGCCAGCAGTTCCCGAGGGACAGGGATTCAAGAGACCCAGTACTTC.

The CDR3 bases are TGTGCCAGCAGTGCCTACCAGGATGGAAACACCATATATTTT. It codes for CASSAYQDGNTIYF. The rearrangement links TRBV6-2 or TRBV6-3 to TRBJ1-3; D not resolved. The V and J ends lost 5 bases and 3 bases respectively, with 11 bases between them. Germline lookup yields CDR1 MNHEY and CDR2 SVGEGT. The CDR3 totals 14 residues.

In this sample, this clonotype turned up many times. This sequence joins TRBV4-1 and TRBJ2-3; no reliable D call. Trimming left V 0 bases short and J 3 bases short, with 19 bases between. This CDR3 has 18 residues. The germline V gene encodes CDR1 MGHRA and CDR2 YSYEKL. The CDR3 spells CASSQDELAETRTDTQYF. The DNA of the CDR3 is TGCGCCAGCAGCCAAGATGAGTTGGCAGAAACAAGGACAGATACGCAGTATTTT.

This chain uses TRBV4-2 with TRBJ2-2; unclear D gene. The CDR3 extends over 17 amino acids. Germline V gene data show CDR1 as LGHNA and CDR2 as YNFKEQ. Trimming pared 1 base from V and 1 base from J, leaving 13 bases between. CDR3 coding DNA: TGTGCCAGCAGCCAAGGGGCCGCGCGGCTGAACACCGGGGAGCTGTTTTTT. Residues: CASSQGAARLNTGELFF.

The chain recombines TRBV6-1 with TRBJ1-3, with D hard to call. V gave up 6 bases and J gave up 0 bases, with 6 bases separating them. The CDR3 sequence is 13 residues long. CDR1 is MNHNS and CDR2 is SASEGT in the germline V gene. The CDR3 nucleotides read TGTGCCAGCAGGACATTCTCTGGAAACACCATATATTTT. Translating it yields CASRTFSGNTIYF.

Comments on this clonotype: This may come from a read error, since a much larger clone is one base off. The rearrangement uses TRBV3-1 and TRBJ1-2, with 8 bases matching TRBD1. Germline CDR1 reads LGHDT; CDR2 reads YNNKEL (reference sequence). The CDR3 length is 15 residues. The CDR3 protein is CASSPSAGGANGYAF. The CDR3 DNA sequence: TGTGCCAGCAGCCCATCTGCAGGGGGCGCGAATGGCTACGCCTTC.

This clonotype showed up just a few times. The chain links TRBV20-1 to TRBJ2-5; 12 bases match TRBD2. V lost 4 bases to trimming and J lost 2 bases; unmatched junction nucleotides: 5. The CDR3 covers 15 residues. Germline CDR1 and CDR2: DFQATT and SNEGSKA (reference sequence). The CDR3 is CSANGLAGPQETQYF. DNA of the CDR3: TGCAGTGCTAACGGACTAGCGGGACCACAAGAGACCCAGTACTTC.

This clonotype occurred many times. The genes are TRBV2 and TRBJ1-2; 9 bases map to TRBD1. V lost 6 bases to trimming and J lost 3 bases; unmatched junction nucleotides: 8. The CDR3 contains 15 residues. CDR1 is SNHLY, CDR2 FYNNEI, per germline. CDR3: CASSHSRTGDYGYTF. CDR3 nucleotide sequence: TGTGCCAGCAGCCATAGCAGGACAGGGGACTATGGCTACACCTTC. Together with reference TRBV2 and TRBJ1-2, the CDR3 gives the full variable domain: EPEVTQTPSHQVTQMGQEVILRCVPISNHLYFYWYRQILGQKVEFLVSFYNNEISEKSEIFDDQFSVERPDGSNFTLKIRSTKLEDSAMYFCASSHSRTGDYGYTFGSGTRLTVV.

This clonotype was detected only once. The chain links TRBV27 to TRBJ1-2; weak D call: TRBD1 (5 bases). This CDR3 is built from 18 residues. Germline V gives CDR1 MNHEY, CDR2 SMNVEV (reference sequence). V was shortened by 3 bases and J by 7 bases, with 27 bases between the two germline ends. Written as DNA, the CDR3 is TGTGCCAGCAGTTTGACGGCAGGGTACGACCCGGTTTTGGGTGGCTACACCTTC. Protein product: CASSLTAGYDPVLGGYTF.

The rearrangement uses TRBV20-1 and TRBJ2-7, with D possibly TRBD1 on 6 matching bases. The ends were cut back, 3 bases at V and 4 bases at J, with 16 bases in the middle. Germline V gives CDR1 DFQATT, CDR2 SNEGSKA (reference sequence). There are 14 residues in the CDR3. This chain's CDR3 is CSASRTAPPYEQYF. For the CDR3, the DNA is TGCAGTGCTAGTCGGACAGCTCCGCCTTACGAGCAGTACTTC.

This clonotype has at least ten counts. The chain employs TRBV30 and TRBJ2-3; tentative D call: TRBD2 (7 bases). The germline V gene encodes CDR1 GTSNPN and CDR2 SVGIG (reference sequence). There are 16 residues in the CDR3. With 0 bases removed from V and 4 bases from J, the gap between germline ends came to 17 bases. The CDR3 coding sequence is TGTGCCTGGAGTGTAGGGCTAACGGGGGGCCCAGATACGCAGTATTTT. Translated: CAWSVGLTGGPDTQYF. Full variable domain (outside the CDR3, taken from reference TRBV30 and TRBJ2-3): SQTIHQWPATLVQPVGSPLSLECTVEGTSNPNLYWYRQAAGRGLQLLFYSVGIGQISSEVPQNLSASRPQDRQFILSSKKLLLSDSGFYLCAWSVGLTGGPDTQYFGPGTRLTVL.

This clonotype was counted ten times or more. The chain uses TRBV6-1 and TRBJ2-7; 7 nucleotides agree with TRBD2. J was trimmed by 3 bases and V by 2 bases; bases with no gene match: 13. The germline V gene encodes CDR1 MNHNS and CDR2 SASEGT. The CDR3 contains 17 residues. The CDR3 coding sequence is TGTGCCAGCAGTGAACGGGCGGGAGCCTCAGGTATCTACGAGCAGTACTTC. The encoded protein is CASSERAGASGIYEQYF.

The rearrangement uses TRBV12-3 or TRBV12-4 and TRBJ2-1; 7 positions match TRBD1. The CDR3 runs 13 residues. With V trimmed by 4 bases and J by 4 bases, 1 base remained unmatched. The chain's CDR3 is CASSSRGYNEQFF. DNA of the CDR3: TGTGCCAGCAGTTCCAGGGGGTACAATGAGCAGTTCTTC.

This clonotype was counted only a few times. J is TRBJ2-5 and V is TRBV7-6, with D tentatively TRBD2 (5 bases). V was shortened by 5 bases and J by 5 bases, with 15 bases between the two germline ends. The CDR3 consists of 14 residues. Germline V CDR1 and CDR2: SGHVS, FNYEAQ. The CDR3 loop is CASSRGSRGETQYF. The CDR3 DNA reads TGTGCCAGCAGCCGCGGGTCCCGAGGGGAGACCCAGTACTTC.

Many counts were recorded for this clonotype. The chain recombines TRBV3-1 with TRBJ2-1; D is ambiguous. This CDR3 contains 14 residues. The germline V gene encodes CDR1 LGHDT and CDR2 YNNKEL (reference sequence). Between the trimmed V and J ends, which lost 0 bases and 0 bases, there was a span of 3 bases. The DNA of the CDR3 is TGTGCCAGCAGCCAAGACCCCTCCTACAATGAGCAGTTCTTC. This gives the protein CASSQDPSYNEQFF.

This clonotype showed up many times. The chain employs TRBV2 and TRBJ2-7; 11 bases fit TRBD2. This CDR3 comprises 17 residues. Germline V CDR1 and CDR2: SNHLY, FYNNEI. V shed 4 bases and J 2 bases; nucleotides not matched to a gene: 10. CDR3 region: CASSVKGVGLAAYEQYF. Here the CDR3 DNA reads TGTGCCAGCAGTGTAAAGGGTGTGGGACTAGCGGCCTACGAGCAGTACTTC.

This clonotype has just a few counts. V usage is TRBV20-1 and J usage is TRBJ2-7, with 9 bases matching TRBD1. CDR3 size: 13 residues. V lost 6 bases and J lost 5; bases outside the gene matches: 8. The germline V gene encodes CDR1 DFQATT and CDR2 SNEGSKA (reference sequence). CDR3 coding DNA: TGCAGTGCCAAGACAGGGGGTATCGACGAGCAGTACTTC. Translation: CSAKTGGIDEQYF.

The chain joins TRBV20-1 to TRBJ2-7; 8 nucleotides agree with TRBD2. Trimming cost V 5 bases and J 3 bases; bases outside gene matches: 12. The V gene's germline CDR1 is DFQATT and CDR2 SNEGSKA (reference sequence). The CDR3 is made up of 15 amino acids. The CDR3 DNA reads as TGCAGTGCTGTTCCCCCCGGGACTAGAAACTACGAGCAGTACTTC. Translated: CSAVPPGTRNYEQYF.

At least ten counts were recorded for this clonotype. V and J are TRBV6-1 and TRBJ2-2, with a possible D match to TRBD2 (5 bases). V lost 4 bases, J lost 0 bases, and 9 bases lay in between. CDR1 MNHNS and CDR2 SASEGT come from the germline V gene. The CDR3 sequence is 15 residues long. CDR3 sequence reads: CASSVHGANTGELFF. The CDR3, as DNA: TGTGCCAGCAGTGTACACGGGGCGAACACCGGGGAGCTGTTTTTT.